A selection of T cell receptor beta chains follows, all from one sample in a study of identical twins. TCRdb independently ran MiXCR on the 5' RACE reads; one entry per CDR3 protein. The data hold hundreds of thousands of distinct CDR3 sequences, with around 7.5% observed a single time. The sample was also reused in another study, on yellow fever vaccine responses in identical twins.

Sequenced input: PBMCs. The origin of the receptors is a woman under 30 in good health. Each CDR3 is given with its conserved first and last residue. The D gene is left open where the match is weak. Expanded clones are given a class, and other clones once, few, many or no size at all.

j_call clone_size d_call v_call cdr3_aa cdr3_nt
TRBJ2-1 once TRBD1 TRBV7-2 CASSERTGFPYNEQFF TGTGCCAGCAGCGAGAGGACAGGGTTCCCCTACAATGAGCAGTTCTTC
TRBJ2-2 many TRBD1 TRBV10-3 CAISGTGATTGELFF TGTGCCATCAGTGGGACAGGGGCTACCACCGGGGAGCTGTTTTTT
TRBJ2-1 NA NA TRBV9 CASSVEGGEQFF TGTGCCAGCAGCGTAGAGGGGGGTGAGCAGTTCTTC
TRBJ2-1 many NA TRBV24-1 CATSDSGFEQFF TGTGCCACCAGTGATTCGGGGTTTGAGCAGTTCTTC
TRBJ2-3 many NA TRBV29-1 CSVAAGLSTDTQYF TGCAGCGTTGCGGCGGGGCTTAGCACAGATACGCAGTATTTT
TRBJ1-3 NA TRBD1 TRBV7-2 CASSRWTGAIYF TGTGCCAGCAGCCGTTGGACAGGGGCCATATATTTT
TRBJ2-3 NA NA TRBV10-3 CAISESEADTQYF TGTGCCATCAGTGAGTCGGAGGCAGATACGCAGTATTTT
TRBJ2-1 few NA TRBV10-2 CASSSEPGDNEQFF TGCGCCAGCAGTTCCGAACCGGGAGACAATGAGCAGTTCTTC
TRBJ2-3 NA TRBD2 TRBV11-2 CASSPRREGLDTQYF TGTGCCAGCAGCCCGCGGCGGGAGGGGTTAGATACGCAGTATTTT
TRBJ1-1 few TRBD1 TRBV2 CASNGQGYTEAFF TGTGCCAGCAACGGACAGGGTTATACTGAAGCTTTCTTT
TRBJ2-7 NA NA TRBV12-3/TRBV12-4 CASGGVSYEQYF TGTGCCAGCGGCGGGGTCAGCTACGAGCAGTACTTC
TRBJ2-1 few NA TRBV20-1 CSAEIAWNEQFF TGCAGTGCGGAAATAGCCTGGAATGAGCAGTTCTTC
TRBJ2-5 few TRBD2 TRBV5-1 CASSNGTSGAETQYF TGCGCCAGCAGCAACGGGACTAGCGGGGCAGAGACCCAGTACTTC
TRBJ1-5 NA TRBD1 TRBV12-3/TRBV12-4 CASSLTGGGDQPQHF TGTGCCAGCAGCCTTACAGGGGGTGGCGATCAGCCCCAGCATTTT
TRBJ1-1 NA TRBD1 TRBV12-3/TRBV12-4 CASRPSTGDEAFF TGTGCCAGCAGACCCTCTACAGGGGATGAAGCTTTCTTT